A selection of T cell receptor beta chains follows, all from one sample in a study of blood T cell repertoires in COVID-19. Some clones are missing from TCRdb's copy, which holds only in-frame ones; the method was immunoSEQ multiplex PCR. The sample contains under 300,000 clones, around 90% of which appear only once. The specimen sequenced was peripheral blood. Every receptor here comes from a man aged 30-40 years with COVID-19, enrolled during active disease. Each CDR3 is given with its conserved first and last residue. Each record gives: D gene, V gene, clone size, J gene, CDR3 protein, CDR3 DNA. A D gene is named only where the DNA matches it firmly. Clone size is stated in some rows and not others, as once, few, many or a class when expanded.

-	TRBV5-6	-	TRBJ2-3	CASSFGAETDTQYF	TGTGCCAGCAGCTTCGGAGCGGAAACAGATACGCAGTATTTT
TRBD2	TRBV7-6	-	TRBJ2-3	CASSLALWASGGKDTQYF	TGTGCCAGCAGCTTAGCATTATGGGCTAGCGGGGGGAAAGATACGCAGTATTTT
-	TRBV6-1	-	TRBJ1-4	CASSELGVSGEKLFF	TGTGCCAGCAGTGAATTAGGGGTTTCGGGTGAAAAACTGTTTTTT
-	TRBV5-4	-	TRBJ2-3	CASSLGPGDTDTQYF	TGTGCCAGCAGCTTGGGTCCCGGAGACACAGATACGCAGTATTTT
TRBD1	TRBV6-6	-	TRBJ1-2	CASSYSRGQVDGYTF	TGTGCCAGCAGTTACTCGAGAGGACAGGTGGATGGCTACACCTTC
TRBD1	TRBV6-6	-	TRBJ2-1	CASTEAGGSYNEQFF	TGTGCCAGCACCGAGGCAGGGGGCTCCTACAATGAGCAGTTCTTC
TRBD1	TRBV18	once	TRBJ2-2	CASSIKTMTGVNTGELFF	TGTGCCAGCTCAATCAAGACGATGACAGGGGTGAACACCGGGGAGCTGTTTTTT
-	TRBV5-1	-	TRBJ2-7	CASRHTTYEQYF	TGCGCCAGCAGGCACACCACCTACGAGCAGTACTTC
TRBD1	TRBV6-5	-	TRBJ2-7	CASRGTGSEQYF	TGTGCCAGCAGGGGGACAGGGAGCGAGCAGTACTTC
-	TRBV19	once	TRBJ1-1	CATTFGGLETEAFF	TGTGCCACCACCTTTGGGGGCCTCGAGACTGAAGCTTTCTTT
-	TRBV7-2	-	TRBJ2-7	CASSLTGAGVDEQYF	TGTGCCAGCAGCTTAACGGGGGCGGGAGTCGACGAGCAGTACTTC
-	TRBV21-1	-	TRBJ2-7	CASSRDSTSYEQYF	TGTGCCAGCAGCAGGGACAGCACTTCCTACGAGCAGTACTTC
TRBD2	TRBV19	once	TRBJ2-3	CATAPAGDTRTDTQYF	TGTGCCACCGCCCCGGCGGGAGATACCAGAACAGATACGCAGTATTTT
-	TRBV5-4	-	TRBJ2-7	CACTRDGGYEQYF	TGTGCGTGTACTCGGGACGGGGGCTACGAGCAGTACTTC
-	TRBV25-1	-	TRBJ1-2	CASSGAGTPLGYTF	TGTGCCAGCAGTGGGGCGGGGACCCCTCTTGGCTACACCTTC
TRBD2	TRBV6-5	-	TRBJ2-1	CASSSSGTYNEQFF	TGTGCCAGCAGTTCTAGCGGGACCTACAATGAGCAGTTCTTC
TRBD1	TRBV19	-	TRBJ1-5	CASSIGPGGSNQPQHF	TGTGCCAGTAGTATTGGCCCAGGGGGTAGCAATCAGCCCCAGCATTTT
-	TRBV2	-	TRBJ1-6	CASTQVSGSPLHF	TGTGCCAGCACCCAGGTTTCAGGGTCACCCCTCCACTTT
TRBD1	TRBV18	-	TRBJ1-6	CASSRQGIAYNSPLHF	TGTGCCAGCTCCCGACAGGGGATCGCCTATAATTCACCCCTCCACTTT
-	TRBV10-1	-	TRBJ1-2	CASSEFRQGFDYGYTF	TGCGCCAGCAGTGAGTTTCGGCAGGGGTTTGACTATGGCTACACCTTC
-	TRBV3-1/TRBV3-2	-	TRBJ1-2	CASSQDGRVYSGYGYTF	TGTGCCAGCAGCCAAGATGGGAGGGTCTACTCGGGCTATGGCTACACCTTC